Shown below are 25 T cell receptor beta chains from a single sample sequenced in a study of Graves' ophthalmopathy and Graves' hyperthyroidism. RNA transcripts served as template for amplifying TCR beta CDR3 sequences. RT-PCR in the first round used HTBI primers; a second-round multiplex PCR followed. TCRdb independently ran MiXCR on the multiplex PCR reads; one entry per CDR3 protein. The data hold approximately 410,000 distinct CDR3 sequences, with 15% observed a single time. Material: peripheral blood. These receptors originate from a woman between 18 and 30 years old with stable Graves' hyperthyroidism.

This clonotype was observed many times. The V call is TRBV6-4, the J call TRBJ1-1, with D perhaps TRBD1 (5 bases). Germline CDR1 reads MRHNA; CDR2 reads SNTAGT. The CDR3 runs to 20 residues. The germline V and J ends were trimmed by 0 bases and 1 base, with 24 bases remaining between them. The CDR3 sequence: CASSDSRRGAGTTANTEAFF. As DNA, the CDR3 is TGTGCCAGCAGTGACTCTAGGCGTGGGGCAGGGACCACCGCGAACACTGAAGCTTTCTTT.

This clonotype was picked up many times. The chain combines TRBV6-1 with TRBJ1-2, with a weak D call TRBD1 (6 bases). The CDR3 contains 15 residues. Per the germline V gene, CDR1 is MNHNS and CDR2 is SASEGT. V dropped 5 bases and J dropped 3 bases, with 16 bases sitting between them. CDR3 amino acids: CASSKTGTLYYGYTF. CDR3 DNA sequence: TGTGCCAGCAGTAAGACCGGGACATTGTACTATGGCTACACCTTC.

The rearrangement links TRBV6-5 to TRBJ1-2; D unresolved. V was pared by 2 bases and J by 0 bases, with 7 bases between. The CDR3 spans 14 residues. The germline V gene encodes CDR1 MNHEY and CDR2 SVGAGI. The CDR3 DNA reads TGTGCCAGCAGTTACACCGCTGCTAACTATGGCTACACCTTC. Protein: CASSYTAANYGYTF.

This clonotype has more than one count but fewer than ten. This sequence may be a read error, since a much larger clone differs from it by one base. V is TRBV12-3 or TRBV12-4 and J is TRBJ2-5, with 10 bases matching TRBD2. The CDR3 length is 16 residues. The CDR3 loop is CASSFFSGGYQETKYF. CDR3 coding DNA: TGTGCCAGCAGTTTTTTTAGCGGGGGGTACCAAGAGACCAAGTACTTC.

This clonotype was seen at least ten times. The V call is TRBV12-3 or TRBV12-4, the J call TRBJ1-6, with 7 bases aligning to TRBD1. Trimming took 6 bases from V and 3 from J; bases not matched to a gene: 5. This CDR3 contains 15 residues. CDR3 loop: CASSPGQVYNSPLHF. In DNA, the CDR3 is TGTGCCAGCAGCCCTGGACAGGTCTATAATTCACCCCTCCACTTT.

This clonotype has ten or more counts. This chain connects TRBV10-2 to TRBJ2-7; D gene unclear. Germline-derived CDR1 and CDR2 are WSHSY and SAAADI. This CDR3 is 16 amino acids long. V lost 0 bases, J lost 7 bases, and 19 bases lay in between. The DNA of the CDR3 is TGCGCCAGCAGTGAGTCGACCGGACGAGTTTCCCGAGAGCAGTACTTC. Its protein product is CASSESTGRVSREQYF.

This clonotype was counted at least ten times. The chain has TRBV9 and TRBJ1-2; possibly TRBD1 for D (5 bases). This CDR3 contains 13 residues. Germline V lookup: CDR1 SGDLS, CDR2 YYNGEE. V lost 3 bases to trimming and J lost 8 bases, with 14 bases between them. The CDR3 bases are TGTGCCAGCAGCGAATCGGGGGGAGGAGGCTACACCTTC. Translated: CASSESGGGGYTF.

This clonotype was recorded many times. This chain joins TRBV27 and TRBJ1-2, with D uncertain. The CDR3 spans 13 residues. Per germline, CDR1 MNHEY and CDR2 SMNVEV (reference sequence). V dropped 3 bases and J dropped 4 bases, with 9 bases sitting between them. The CDR3 region is CASSFGQSYGYTF. The CDR3 DNA reads TGTGCCAGCAGTTTCGGGCAGTCCTATGGCTACACCTTC.

The table lists this clonotype with many counts. The chain uses TRBV6-2 or TRBV6-3 and TRBJ2-7; TRBD2 agrees at 10 bases. Trimming at V came to 7 bases and at J to 3 bases, leaving 3 bases not matched to a gene. CDR1 is MNHEY, CDR2 SVGEGT, per germline. This CDR3 region has 13 residues. In DNA form, the CDR3 reads TGTGCCAGCAACCTAGCGGGAGACTACGAGCAGTACTTC. It encodes CASNLAGDYEQYF.

This clonotype was recorded many times. The rearrangement joins TRBV12-3 or TRBV12-4 to TRBJ1-1; D might be TRBD1 (5 bases). The CDR3 contains 14 residues. V was trimmed by 6 bases and J by 6 bases, leaving 17 bases between them. The CDR3 DNA reads TGTGCCAGCAGCGAAAGACAGCGGGGCGCTGAAGCTTTCTTT. Translated: CASSERQRGAEAFF.

This clonotype was seen at least ten times. The chain has TRBV29-1 and TRBJ1-5, with D unclear. The germline V gene has CDR1 SQVTM and CDR2 ANQGSEA. V lost 4 bases, J lost 8 bases, and 3 bases lay in between. The CDR3 contains 9 residues. DNA for the CDR3: TGCAGCGTTGTGGAGCCCCAGCATTTT. This sequence encodes CSVVEPQHF. The full variable domain, rest sourced from reference TRBV29-1 and TRBJ1-5, is SAVISQKPSRDICQRGTSLTIQCQVDSQVTMMFWYRQQPGQSLTLIATANQGSEATYESGFVIDKFPISRPNLTFSTLTVSNMSPEDSSIYLCSVVEPQHFGDGTRLSIL.

The CDR3 loop is CASSGDRVNGYTF. The CDR3 DNA reads TGCGCCAGCAGCGGGGACAGGGTAAATGGCTACACCTTC. This sequence joins TRBV5-1 and TRBJ1-2; 9 bases are a match to TRBD1. Germline values: CDR1 SGHRS, CDR2 YFSETQ. The CDR3 is 13 residues long. The V and J ends lost 4 bases and 6 bases, in that order; junction bases with no gene match: 4. Full variable domain (rest looked up from reference TRBV5-1 and TRBJ1-2): KAGVTQTPRYLIKTRGQQVTLSCSPISGHRSVSWYQQTPGQGLQFLFEYFSETQRNKGNFPGRFSGRQFSNSRSEMNVSTLELGDSALYLCASSGDRVNGYTFGSGTRLTVV.

At least ten counts were recorded for this clonotype. This chain links TRBV12-3 or TRBV12-4 with TRBJ1-1; 9 bases are shared with TRBD1. The CDR3 is 13 amino acids. V was pared by 6 bases and J by 10 bases, with 9 bases of the junction left unmatched. In DNA form, the CDR3 reads TGTGCCAGCAGCCTAGGGACAGGGCTGAGAGCTTTCTTT. Its protein product is CASSLGTGLRAFF.

The chain carries TRBV2 and TRBJ2-5; 8 positions match TRBD1. Per germline, CDR1 SNHLY and CDR2 FYNNEI. The CDR3 loop spans 14 amino acids. V dropped 5 bases and J dropped 4; count of bases not matched to a gene: 6. This chain's CDR3 is CASSITTGAETQYF. In DNA form, the CDR3 reads TGTGCCAGCAGTATAACGACAGGGGCAGAGACCCAGTACTTC.

This clonotype was counted at least ten times. The chain has TRBV24-1 and TRBJ1-2, with D hard to call. The CDR3 is 13 residues long. The V end was cut by 1 base, the J end by 6 bases, with 8 bases between. The germline V gene encodes CDR1 KGHDR and CDR2 SFDVKD. Here the CDR3 reads CATSDFTGDGYTF. The CDR3 DNA follows: TGTGCCACCAGTGATTTCACGGGTGATGGCTACACCTTC.

The rearrangement joins TRBV6-2 or TRBV6-3 to TRBJ1-5, with TRBD1 matching over 7 bases. V shed 7 bases, J shed 0 bases, and the junction held 18 bases outside the gene matches. Germline CDR1 reads MNHEY; CDR2 reads SVGEGT. The CDR3 has 19 residues. The CDR3 DNA reads TGTGCCAGCACATATGGGAGAGGGGGCCCGATCTCTAGCAATCAGCCCCAGCATTTT. Translated: CASTYGRGGPISSNQPQHF.

Ten or more counts support this clonotype. This chain connects TRBV6-2 or TRBV6-3 to TRBJ1-1; D unclear. The germline V gene has CDR1 MNHEY and CDR2 SVGEGT. Trimming pared 0 bases from V and 0 bases from J, leaving 11 bases between. This CDR3 is built from 16 residues. The CDR3 spells CASSYSEAPVNTEAFF. The CDR3 nucleotides are TGTGCCAGCAGTTACTCGGAGGCCCCGGTGAACACTGAAGCTTTCTTT.

This clonotype was picked up many times. The rearrangement links TRBV2 to TRBJ2-5; TRBD2 matches at 15 bases. This CDR3 has 16 amino acids. CDR1 SNHLY and CDR2 FYNNEI come from the germline V gene. V shed 8 bases and J 5 bases; nucleotides not matched to a gene: 9. This CDR3 reads CASGGTSGGRGETQYF. The CDR3 nucleotides read TGTGCCAGCGGAGGGACTAGCGGGGGGAGAGGGGAGACCCAGTACTTC.

Ten or more counts support this clonotype. The CDR3 is CASSQDRNIRQNTEAFF. CDR3 nucleotides: TGTGCCAGCAGCCAAGATAGGAACATACGGCAGAACACTGAAGCTTTCTTT. The chain employs TRBV4-2 and TRBJ1-1, with D hard to call. This CDR3 contains 17 residues. The V gene lost 0 bases and the J gene lost 1 base, with 15 bases spanning the gap. Germline CDR1 and CDR2: LGHNA and YNFKEQ.

This clonotype was recorded at least ten times. The V call is TRBV6-2 or TRBV6-3, the J call TRBJ1-6; a possible D gene is TRBD1 (6 bases). This CDR3 comprises 14 residues. CDR1 and CDR2 (germline): MNHEY, SVGEGT. Trimming stripped 7 bases from V and 4 bases from J, with 11 bases between. The CDR3 region has the DNA TGTGCCAGCACCGGACAGAGTTATAATTCACCCCTCCACTTT. It encodes CASTGQSYNSPLHF.

A note on this clonotype: A much larger clone differs by one base, so this may be a read error. The chain employs TRBV5-1 and TRBJ1-5; TRBD1 agrees at 9 bases. V shed 4 bases and J 9 bases; nucleotides not matched to a gene: 14. Per the germline V gene, CDR1 is SGHRS and CDR2 is YFSETQ. This CDR3 spans 16 amino acids. CDR3 in amino acids: CASSLTPGTGTRPQHF. Written as DNA, the CDR3 is TGCGCCAGCAGCCTGACCCCTGGGACAGGGACTCGGCCCCAGCATTTT.

In this sample, this clonotype turned up many times. The rearrangement joins TRBV12-3 or TRBV12-4 to TRBJ1-5; possible D gene TRBD1, 6 bases. V lost 7 bases and J 0 bases, leaving 19 bases between the germline ends. This CDR3 has 17 residues. The CDR3 region is CASKKHQGQYSNQPQHF. In DNA form, the CDR3 reads TGTGCCAGCAAAAAACATCAGGGGCAATATAGCAATCAGCCCCAGCATTTT.

The chain employs TRBV20-1 and TRBJ1-5; D call uncertain. V dropped 3 bases and J dropped 13 bases, with 13 bases sitting between them. Germline V lookup: CDR1 DFQATT, CDR2 SNEGSKA (reference sequence). This CDR3 has 11 residues. The CDR3 loop is CSARSYGFQHF. CDR3 DNA sequence: TGCAGTGCTAGGTCCTACGGATTTCAGCATTTT.

This clonotype has ten or more counts. This rearrangement joins TRBV2 to TRBJ1-1; the D is unclear. Germline V gene data show CDR1 as SNHLY and CDR2 as FYNNEI. The germline V and J ends were trimmed by 5 bases and 5 bases, with 15 bases remaining between them. The CDR3 loop spans 14 amino acids. As DNA, the CDR3 is TGTGCCAGCAGTTACGGAGCAATGGATACTGAAGCTTTCTTT. Translated: CASSYGAMDTEAFF.

This clonotype was picked up many times. This chain links TRBV29-1 with TRBJ2-7, with TRBD2 identical over 9 bases. The germline V gene has CDR1 SQVTM and CDR2 ANQGSEA. There are 14 residues in the CDR3. V lost 5 bases and J lost 1; bases outside the gene matches: 6. The CDR3 sequence is CSVRASGDSYEQYF. The CDR3 region has the DNA TGCAGCGTTCGTGCTAGCGGGGATTCCTACGAGCAGTACTTC.